This entry features one T cell receptor beta chain sequence. The target antigen is unknown. This specimen belongs to a study of T cell responses to AZD1222 COVID-19 vaccine. Overall study results and limits: Mostly white British, mostly female donors; authors suggested clonal diversity may be underestimated. Baseline testing showed seropositivity in only a handful of AZD1222 recipients.

Here immunoSEQ multiplex PCR was the method, and the copy in TCRdb shows in-frame clones only, minus some. The data contain about 130,000 clones, approximately 85% of them singletons. Germline lookup yields CDR1 SGHVS and CDR2 FQNEAQ. V lost 3 bases, J lost 7 bases, and 7 bases lay in between. CDR3 length equals 12 residues. The sequencing used peripheral blood, collected 28 days after the second AZD1222 dose. This receptor was obtained from an adult who received the AZD1222 COVID-19 vaccine. The chain carries TRBV7-8 and TRBJ1-5; a possible D gene is TRBD1 (5 bases). The CDR3 region is CASSLEGQPQHF. CDR3 bases: TGTGCCAGCAGCTTGGAGGGGCAGCCCCAGCATTTT.